A selection of T cell receptor delta chains follows, all from one sample in a study of Vδ1+ human thymocytes. TCRdb re-called clones from the multiplex PCR reads via CATT. The sample yields more than 45,000 delta-chain clones, around 16% seen once. The sequencing input was Vdelta1+ gamma-delta thymocytes from the thymus. These receptors were collected from a girl less than two years old who had congenital heart surgery. Both conserved end residues are part of each CDR3. D genes are given only for firm matches. Expanded clones are given a class, and other clones once, few, many or no size at all.

TRDD3 . 24 TRDJ1 TRDV1 TGTGCTCTTGGGGAAAAAGAAATGTCTCTAGTCCGGGGGATACGCTGGGAGGGAGCGTATAAACTCATCTTT CALGEKEMSLVRGIRWEGAYKLIF
. few 17 TRDJ1 TRDV1 TGTGCTCTTGGGGGGTTTCCTCGGGTGGATGGCACCGATAAACTCATCTTT CALGGFPRVDGTDKLIF
. . 19 TRDJ1 TRDV1 TGTGCTCTTGGGGAACAGAAGGCCCGCACCCGCGATTACACCGATAAACTCATCTTT CALGEQKARTRDYTDKLIF
TRDD3 . 25 TRDJ1 TRDV1 TGTGCTCTTGGGGAAAGAGTCCCTTCCTACCTGGTACTGGGGGATACGCATAGGTATGCCGATAAACTCATCTTT CALGERVPSYLVLGDTHRYADKLIF
TRDD3 few 24 TRDJ1 TRDV1 TGTGCTCTTGGGGAACTAGTTGAACCTACGGTAATACTGGGGGATACGCCTCGGGCATCTAAACTCATCTTT CALGELVEPTVILGDTPRASKLIF
TRDD3 . 20 TRDJ1 TRDV1 TGTGCTCTTGGGGAACGAACCCCTACCGATCTTTGGGGGATACTAGGTAAACTCATCTTT CALGERTPTDLWGILGKLIF
. . 17 TRDJ1 TRDV1 TGTGCTCTTGGGGAATCCTTCCGAGGATACTGCTCCGATAAACTCATCTTT CALGESFRGYCSDKLIF
TRDD3 . 22 TRDJ1 TRDV1 TGTGCTCTTGGGGAACACTTCCTACCAACCGTACTGGGGGATGCTGGGACCGATAAACTCATCTTT CALGEHFLPTVLGDAGTDKLIF
TRDD2 . 21 TRDJ1 TRDV1 TGTGCTCTTGGGGACCGGCCTTCCTACGACTGGGGATGTTATTTCACCGATAAACTCATCTTT CALGDRPSYDWGCYFTDKLIF
TRDD3 few 21 TRDJ1 TRDV1 TGTGCTCTTGGCCCTCTCAGGCCCCTTCGGAAGGGGGATACGGGCACCGATAAACTCATCTTT CALGPLRPLRKGDTGTDKLIF
TRDD3 few 18 TRDJ1 TRDV1 TGTGCTCTTGGGGCCTTCCGACTGGGGGACCTCCGCACCGATAAACTCATCTTT CALGAFRLGDLRTDKLIF